The clone carrying this T cell receptor (beta chain) was detected only a few times. Its target is unknown. The sample is drawn from a study of CD8+CD57+ T cells in acquired aplastic anemia. Study summary: Healthy donor CD4+ cell samples had a mean of around 9.9 million reads. Study results and limitations: For CD8+ Simpson's diversity, patients and controls showed no significant difference. Common to patients and controls were approximately 30 CD8+ CDR3 sequences.

This CDR3 region has 21 residues. V lost 0 bases to trimming and J lost 2 bases; unmatched junction nucleotides: 16. Germline CDR1 and CDR2: LGHDT and YNNKEL (reference sequence). CDR3 and TCR beta VDJ profiling relied on genomic DNA as the template. TCRdb passed the reads through MiXCR, listing each CDR3 protein once. This table holds fewer than 70,000 distinct CDR3 sequences, around half found once. The source is a human donor in good health, serving as a control. This chain connects TRBV3-1 to TRBJ2-3; the match to TRBD2 covers 11 bases. Input material: sorted CD4+, CD8+, or CD8+CD57+ T cells (not recorded which) from PBMCs. The CDR3 bases are TGTGCCAGCAGCCAAGATCTGACTAGCGGGGAGACATCCCCCACCACAGATACGCAGTATTTT. It is translated as CASSQDLTSGETSPTTDTQYF.